These 25 T cell receptor beta chains were sequenced from one sample in a study of blood T cell repertoires in COVID-19. The assay was immunoSEQ multiplex PCR, and TCRdb's table has in-frame clones only and misses some. The sample has fewer than 250,000 clones, about 90% seen once; the top ten hold 2% to 3%. Sequenced input: peripheral blood. These receptors all come from a young man with COVID-19, enrolled during active disease.

The rearrangement uses TRBV9 and TRBJ1-6; D is perhaps TRBD1 (5 bases). Germline lookup yields CDR1 SGDLS and CDR2 YYNGEE. The germline V and J ends were trimmed by 4 bases and 10 bases, with 21 bases remaining between them. CDR3 length: 16 amino acids. The CDR3 DNA follows: TGTGCCAGCAGCTCTGGGGCCGGGACTTTCGAATCACCCCTCCACTTT. Its protein is CASSSGAGTFESPLHF. Using reference TRBV9 and TRBJ1-6 for the parts outside the CDR3, the full variable domain is DSGVTQTPKHLITATGQRVTLRCSPRSGDLSVYWYQQSLDQGLQFLIQYYNGEERAKGNILERFSAQQFPDLHSELNLSSLELGDSALYFCASSSGAGTFESPLHFGNGTRLTVT.

The chain uses TRBV9 and TRBJ1-1, with a weak D call TRBD1 (6 bases). The V and J ends lost 2 bases and 6 bases respectively, with 11 bases between them. CDR1 is SGDLS and CDR2 is YYNGEE in the germline V gene. The CDR3 has 13 residues. CDR3 in amino acids: CASSVGNRAEAFF. In nucleotides, the CDR3 is TGTGCCAGCAGCGTCGGGAACAGGGCTGAAGCTTTCTTT.

The V and J genes are TRBV30 and TRBJ1-4; 8 bases line up with TRBD1. The CDR3 is 14 residues long. After removal of 2 bases from V and 8 bases from J, the junction contained 7 bases not matched to a gene. The germline V gene has CDR1 GTSNPN and CDR2 SVGIG (reference sequence). CDR3 nucleotides: TGTGCCTGGAGTTTCGGACAGGGTGGGGAAAAACTGTTTTTT. Translating gives CAWSFGQGGEKLFF.

The chain links TRBV6-6 to TRBJ1-4; D gene unclear. Trimming pared 9 bases from V and 8 bases from J, leaving 16 bases between. CDR1 and CDR2 from the germline V gene are MNHNY and SVGAGI (reference sequence). The CDR3 contains 13 residues. The CDR3 protein is CASLPRSGEKLFF. The CDR3, as DNA: TGTGCCAGTTTGCCGCGGAGTGGGGAAAAACTGTTTTTT.

This clone was picked up one time. This sequence joins TRBV9 and TRBJ2-2, with D possibly matching TRBD2 (6 bases). Germline CDR1 SGDLS, CDR2 YYNGEE. V was clipped by 0 bases and J by 5 bases, with 11 bases between them. This CDR3 comprises 15 residues. The CDR3 DNA reads as TGTGCCAGCAGCGTAGCTACGGGAGATACCGGGGAGCTGTTTTTT. This sequence encodes CASSVATGDTGELFF.

This clone occurred once. This chain links TRBV7-3 with TRBJ2-1; possible D gene TRBD2, 6 bases. The germline V gene has CDR1 SGHTA and CDR2 FQGTGA. CDR3 length: 16 amino acids. Trimming removed 4 bases at V and 4 bases at J, with 17 bases between. CDR3 protein: CASSSLGGGGYNEQFF. CDR3 DNA: TGTGCCAGCAGCTCCCTGGGGGGAGGAGGGTACAATGAGCAGTTCTTC.

The chain joins TRBV4-2 to TRBJ2-1; unclear D gene. The germline V and J ends were trimmed by 3 bases and 8 bases, with 8 bases remaining between them. The CDR3 is 12 residues long. Germline CDR1 LGHNA, CDR2 YNFKEQ. CDR3 DNA: TGTGCCAGCAGCCAGAACCGGTATGAGCAGTTCTTC. It yields the protein CASSQNRYEQFF.

V gene TRBV4-1 combines with J gene TRBJ1-1, with D unresolved. Germline V gene sequence: CDR1 MGHRA, CDR2 YSYEKL. Trimming shortened V by 0 bases and J by 8 bases, and 16 bases separated the two germline ends. The CDR3 is made up of 15 amino acids. The CDR3 sequence is CASSQEKPTGTEAFF. The CDR3 coding sequence is TGCGCCAGCAGCCAAGAAAAGCCCACGGGTACAGAAGCTTTCTTT.

This chain links TRBV4-2 with TRBJ1-5; D possibly corresponds to TRBD1 (6 bases). The ends were cut back, 7 bases at V and 3 bases at J, with 7 bases in the middle. Germline CDR1 reads LGHNA; CDR2 reads YNFKEQ. CDR3 length equals 12 residues. CDR3: CASNRANQPQHF. Here the CDR3 DNA reads TGTGCCAGCAACAGGGCCAATCAGCCCCAGCATTTT.

The V and J genes are TRBV5-1 and TRBJ1-1, with TRBD1 matching over 9 bases. V lost 4 bases, J lost 3 bases, and 13 bases stayed unmatched. CDR1 SGHRS and CDR2 YFSETQ come from the germline V gene. This CDR3 region has 17 residues. This CDR3 is CASSPVPGQGLYTEAFF. The CDR3 DNA is TGCGCCAGCAGCCCTGTCCCGGGACAGGGATTGTACACTGAAGCTTTCTTT.

The V and J genes are TRBV5-6 and TRBJ2-7, with a tentative D call TRBD1 (6 bases). Trimming left V 5 bases short and J 0 bases short, with 15 bases between. From germline, CDR1 is SGHDT and CDR2 YYEEEE. The CDR3 spans 15 residues. The CDR3 sequence: CASSHNRVISYEQYF. CDR3 sequence (DNA): TGTGCCAGCAGTCACAACAGGGTGATCTCCTACGAGCAGTACTTC. Looking up the rest from reference TRBV5-6 and TRBJ2-7 gives the full variable domain: DAGVTQSPTHLIKTRGQQVTLRCSPKSGHDTVSWYQQALGQGPQFIFQYYEEEERQRGNFPDRFSGHQFPNYSSELNVNALLLGDSALYLCASSHNRVISYEQYFGPGTRLTVT.

V is TRBV6-5 and J is TRBJ1-2; TRBD1 matches at 9 bases. The CDR3 consists of 14 residues. Trimming removed 8 bases from V and 3 bases from J; junction bases left unmatched: 7. Germline V gene lookup returns CDR1 MNHEY and CDR2 SVGAGI. The CDR3 spells CASRRTGGDYGYTF. CDR3 sequence (DNA): TGTGCCAGCCGACGCACAGGGGGCGACTATGGCTACACCTTC.

Details on this clone: The same CDR3 can be traced to other DNA sequences in this sample. The chain employs TRBV18 and TRBJ2-7, with 8 positions matching TRBD1. The CDR3 is 13 amino acids. Germline loops: CDR1 KGHSH, CDR2 LQKENI. Germline trimming cut 2 bases from V and 5 bases from J; bases unmatched to any gene: 2. In nucleotides, the CDR3 is TGTGCCAGCTCACCAGGACAGGGTGACGAGCAGTACTTC. Translation: CASSPGQGDEQYF.

The chain uses TRBV28 and TRBJ1-3; 10 nucleotides line up with TRBD1. There are 15 residues in the CDR3. V lost 7 bases and J lost 4; bases outside the gene matches: 7. Germline-derived CDR1 and CDR2 are MDHEN and SYDVKM. For the CDR3, the DNA is TGTGCCAGCATAGGGGACAGGGGAAGAGGAAACACCATATATTTT. Its protein product is CASIGDRGRGNTIYF.

J is TRBJ1-1 and V is TRBV28, with 12 bases lining up with TRBD1. Germline lookup yields CDR1 MDHEN and CDR2 SYDVKM. V was pared by 6 bases and J by 4 bases, with 9 bases of the junction left unmatched. This CDR3 has 16 amino acids. The CDR3 DNA sequence: TGTGCCAGCAGGGGACAGGGGGCGAGGCAAAGCACTGAAGCTTTCTTT. This sequence encodes CASRGQGARQSTEAFF.

The chain uses TRBV6-4 and TRBJ1-6; D is undetermined. CDR3 length: 13 residues. Germline CDR1 MRHNA, CDR2 SNTAGT. Trimming removed 3 bases from V and 7 bases from J, with 7 bases in between. CDR3 coding DNA: TGTGCCAGCAGTGAAACGGGGAATTCACCCCTCCACTTT. It codes for CASSETGNSPLHF.

The chain is built from TRBV19 and TRBJ1-4, with a weak D call TRBD1 (6 bases). There are 14 residues in the CDR3. The germline gives CDR1 LNHDA, CDR2 SQIVND (reference sequence). V lost 7 bases, J lost 4 bases, and 13 bases lay in between. In DNA, the CDR3 is TGTGCCAGTAACGGGGGGACACTTAATGAAAAACTGTTTTTT. It encodes CASNGGTLNEKLFF.

CDR3 loop: CASSTRVSYEQYF. CDR3 in DNA: TGTGCCAGCAGTACGAGGGTTTCCTACGAGCAGTACTTC. This chain links TRBV27 with TRBJ2-7, with a weak D call TRBD2 (5 bases). The germline V gene encodes CDR1 MNHEY and CDR2 SMNVEV (reference sequence). Trimming shortened V by 5 bases and J by 1 base, and 9 bases separated the two germline ends. The CDR3 extends over 13 amino acids.

This clone was observed once. V is TRBV28 and J is TRBJ2-2, with a possible D match to TRBD2 (6 bases). The CDR3 runs to 17 residues. Germline CDR1 and CDR2: MDHEN and SYDVKM. Trimming took off 5 bases at V and 1 base at J, with 17 bases between the two ends. CDR3 nucleotide sequence: TGTGCCAGCAGTCCGCGGGGAAGGACCGGGAACACCGGGGAGCTGTTTTTT. As protein: CASSPRGRTGNTGELFF.

CDR3 loop: CASSPRRQGSYEQYF. The DNA for the CDR3 is TGTGCCAGTAGTCCCCGCCGACAGGGTTCCTACGAGCAGTACTTC. The rearrangement uses TRBV19 and TRBJ2-7; 7 positions agree with TRBD1. The V gene end was trimmed by 5 bases and the J gene end by 1 base; junction bases not matched to a gene: 8. Per the germline V gene, CDR1 is LNHDA and CDR2 is SQIVND (reference sequence). The length of the CDR3 is 15 residues.

The chain uses TRBV6-2 or TRBV6-3 and TRBJ1-5; 12 bases fit TRBD1. CDR1 is MNHEY and CDR2 is SVGEGT in the germline V gene. The CDR3 is 18 residues long. The junction had 11 bases not matched to a gene; V was cut back by 6 bases and J by 2 bases. The CDR3 DNA reads TGTGCCAGCAGCCCCCTTCGGGACAGGGGGCCGGGCAATCAGCCCCAGCATTTT. Protein: CASSPLRDRGPGNQPQHF.

Notes on this clone: The same CDR3 can be traced to other DNA sequences in this sample. The rearrangement links TRBV19 to TRBJ2-7; D possibly corresponds to TRBD2 (5 bases). This CDR3 has 14 residues. Germline CDR1 and CDR2: LNHDA and SQIVND (reference sequence). With 3 bases removed from V and 4 bases from J, the gap between germline ends came to 13 bases. Here the CDR3 reads CASSIGGSIYEQYF. The DNA of the CDR3 is TGTGCCAGTAGTATCGGTGGGAGTATTTACGAGCAGTACTTC.

This chain joins TRBV11-1 and TRBJ2-3; D is unresolved. This CDR3 is built from 14 residues. CDR1 is SGHAT and CDR2 is FQDESV in the germline V gene (reference sequence). V lost 1 base and J 0 bases, leaving 5 bases between the germline ends. CDR3 nucleotides: TGTGCCAGCAGCTTAGGTTCTAGCACAGATACGCAGTATTTT. Protein sequence: CASSLGSSTDTQYF.

The V call is TRBV4-3, the J call TRBJ2-7, with 11 bases fitting TRBD2. Germline CDR1 and CDR2: LGHNA and YSLEER. J gave up 1 base and V 5 bases, and 4 bases lay outside the gene matches. The CDR3 sequence is 15 residues long. CDR3 sequence: CASSAGLAASYEQYF. CDR3 sequence (DNA): TGCGCCAGCAGCGCGGGACTAGCGGCTTCCTACGAGCAGTACTTC.

This chain links TRBV6-5 with TRBJ2-7; 9 bases are a match to TRBD1. The CDR3 is made up of 14 amino acids. The germline V gene has CDR1 MNHEY and CDR2 SVGAGI. J was trimmed by 2 bases and V by 10 bases; bases with no gene match: 9. This CDR3 reads CATSRDRATYEQYF. CDR3 bases: TGTGCCACTTCGCGGGACAGGGCAACCTACGAGCAGTACTTC.